What follows are 22 T cell receptor beta chains derived from one specimen sequenced in a study of tumor-infiltrating lymphocytes in primary liver carcinoma. Making TCR beta cDNA involved approximately 510 ng total RNA and a constant-region primer. Investigators got TCR beta libraries out of three nested multiplex PCR rounds, done with slightly modified ARM-PCR. For approximately 11 cycles apiece, the opening two PCR rounds ran with TRBV1-TRBV30 forward primers and a C-beta reverse primer. MiXCR was run by TCRdb on the multiplex PCR reads, yielding one entry per CDR3 protein. This table holds 44,000 or so distinct CDR3 sequences, 71% found once. Bulk tissue was left unsorted, and RNA and DNA were co-extracted from about 20-30 mg of it. Sequenced material: liver tumor tissue from sampling region 5. Specified subset: tumor region T5, tumor centre. The receptors were gathered from a middle-aged man with primary liver carcinoma and hepatitis B virus infection.

Regarding this clonotype: The germline gene is not matched at one end of the junction; a read error may be the cause. The chain links TRBV10-1 to TRBJ2-5, with D possibly being TRBD1 or TRBD2 (5 bases each). Germline-derived CDR1 and CDR2 are WNHNN and SYGVQD (reference sequence). CDR3 size: 15 residues. CDR3 sequence: CTSSDRDGPRETQYF. The DNA of the CDR3 is TGCACCAGCAGTGATAGGGACGGCCCCAGGGAGACCCAGTACTTC.

About this clonotype itself: A junction end diverges from the germline sequence, so it may reflect a read error. V and J are TRBV6-5 and TRBJ2-3, with D unclear. The CDR3 totals 13 residues. Germline V gene data show CDR1 as MNHEY and CDR2 as SVGAGI. CDR3 coding DNA: TGTGCCAGTAGTTCCCGGGCTCCAGATACGCAGTATTTT. This sequence encodes CASSSRAPDTQYF.

There are a few counts of this clonotype. This may be a read error: a much more frequent sequence differs by one nucleotide. The gene calls are TRBV7-9 and TRBJ1-5, with 10 bases fitting TRBD1. Germline CDR1 reads SEHNR; CDR2 reads FQNEAQ (reference sequence). CDR3 length: 16 amino acids. Here the CDR3 reads CVSSFPDRGANQPQHF. The CDR3 region has the DNA TGTGTCAGCAGCTTTCCGGACAGGGGGGCGAATCAGCCCCAGCATTTT.

In the case of this clonotype: Relative to the germline gene, one junction end is altered; a read error may explain this. This chain links TRBV2 with TRBJ2-3, with no clear D. The germline CDR1 and CDR2 sequences are SNHLY and FYNNEI. The CDR3 covers 13 residues. For the CDR3, the DNA is TGTGCCAGCAGTGAGAGTTGGGCAGATACGCAGTGTTTT. Its translation is CASSESWADTQCF.

The chain has TRBV10-2 and TRBJ2-7; 13 bases map to TRBD2. The junction had 10 bases not matched to a gene; V was cut back by 6 bases and J by 8 bases. The germline V gene has CDR1 WSHSY and CDR2 SAAADI. The CDR3 has 15 residues. Written as DNA, the CDR3 is TGCGCCAGCAGCCATGGACTAGCGGGAGAAGACAAGCAGTACTTC. Translated: CASSHGLAGEDKQYF.

This clonotype was observed once. The genes are TRBV20-1 and TRBJ1-2, with D uncertain. The CDR3 spans 13 residues. V shed 3 bases and J shed 2 bases, with 10 bases lying between them. The germline CDR1 and CDR2 sequences are DFQATT and SNEGSKA (reference sequence). The CDR3 coding sequence is TGCAGTGCTAGTCGAGTAGTAAACTATGGCTACACCTTC. Protein: CSASRVVNYGYTF.

This clonotype was counted ten times or more. A much larger clone lies one base from this, so it may be a read error. This rearrangement joins TRBV4-2 to TRBJ1-2, with TRBD1 identical over 7 bases. Per germline, CDR1 LGHNA and CDR2 YNFKEQ. This CDR3 has 14 residues. The V gene end was trimmed by 4 bases and the J gene end by 3 bases; junction bases not matched to a gene: 5. The CDR3 sequence: CASSRDRADYGYTF. The CDR3 region has the DNA TGTGCCAGCAGCCGGGACAGAGCTGACTATGGCTACACCTTC.

About this clonotype: The conserved final phenylalanine or tryptophan is absent from the CDR3, which likely points to a read error. The CDR3 is CVSSPLGRGYEQYL. For the CDR3, the DNA is TGCGTCAGCAGCCCCCTGGGCAGGGGCTACGAGCAGTACCTC. The V and J genes are TRBV4-1 and TRBJ2-7, with D possibly matching TRBD1 (6 bases). This CDR3 spans 14 amino acids. Germline V gene sequence: CDR1 MGHRA, CDR2 YSYEKL.

This clonotype occurred once. The junction differs from germline at one of its ends, possibly a read error. CDR3 in amino acids: CASSLQGARTEALF. In DNA, the CDR3 is TGTGCCAGCAGTCTACAGGGGGCAAGGACTGAAGCTCTCTTT. V gene TRBV6-1 combines with J gene TRBJ1-1, with 9 nucleotides matching TRBD1. CDR3 size: 14 residues. Germline CDR1 reads MNHNS; CDR2 reads SASEGT.

Worth noting for this clonotype: This could be a read error, since a much larger clone is one nucleotide away. The chain employs TRBV24-1 and TRBJ2-3; D perhaps matches TRBD2 (6 bases). The germline V gene encodes CDR1 KGHDR and CDR2 SFDVKD. The CDR3 sequence is 15 residues long. CDR3 nucleotide sequence: TGTGCCATCAGTGATTCGGCGGGAAGCACAGATACGCAGTATTTT. The encoded protein is CAISDSAGSTDTQYF.

Of note for this clonotype: The junction and the germline gene differ at one end; a read error may be behind it. This rearrangement joins TRBV6-1 to TRBJ1-5; D remains ambiguous. This CDR3 comprises 13 residues. Germline-derived CDR1 and CDR2 are MNHNS and SASEGT. This chain's CDR3 is CASSDLVDQSQHF. DNA of the CDR3: TGTGCCAGCAGTGATCTGGTTGATCAGTCCCAGCATTTT.

As regards this clonotype: Mismatch with germline at one junction end may stem from a read error. This sequence joins TRBV12-3 or TRBV12-4 and TRBJ2-7, with 8 bases aligning to TRBD2. This CDR3 is 16 amino acids long. The CDR3 reads CASSLLAGRPPYERHF. The CDR3 region has the DNA TGTGCCAGCAGTTTATTAGCGGGAAGGCCTCCCTACGAGCGGCACTTC.

V is TRBV6-1 and J is TRBJ2-7; unclear D gene. The length of the CDR3 is 11 residues. The V gene's germline CDR1 is MNHNS and CDR2 SASEGT. V gave up 5 bases and J gave up 12 bases, with 14 bases separating them. For the CDR3, the DNA is TGTGCCAGCAGTCCATATCCCGAACGGTACTTC. Translated, it gives CASSPYPERYF.

A word on this clonotype: A read error may produce the germline difference seen at one junction end. This rearrangement joins TRBV5-1 to TRBJ2-2; the D gene is possibly TRBD2 (7 bases). The CDR3 runs to 13 residues. Per germline, CDR1 SGHRS and CDR2 YFSETQ. CDR3 sequence (DNA): TGCGCCAGCAGCTTGACGGAAGCCGGGGGGCTGCTTTTT. Its translation: CASSLTEAGGLLF.

The V gene is TRBV6-5, the J gene TRBJ2-7; D is perhaps TRBD1 or TRBD2 (5 bases each). From germline, CDR1 is MNHEY and CDR2 SVGAGI. Trimming stripped 10 bases from V and 6 bases from J, with 22 bases between. This CDR3 is 14 amino acids long. The CDR3 is CANSPNPLGTEQYF. The CDR3 DNA is TGTGCCAACTCACCCAACCCCCTGGGGACCGAGCAGTACTTC.

This chain joins TRBV6-6 and TRBJ2-7, with D perhaps TRBD1 (5 bases). The CDR3 is made up of 15 amino acids. The ends were cut back, 1 base at V and 5 bases at J, with 15 bases in the middle. The germline V gene has CDR1 MNHNY and CDR2 SVGAGI (reference sequence). In DNA form, the CDR3 reads TGTGCCAGCAGTTACTACCAGGGAACTCCTCACGAGCAGTACTTC. Its translation: CASSYYQGTPHEQYF.

This clonotype was seen once. Compared with germline, one end of the junction differs, possibly owing to a read error. The chain has TRBV6-5 and TRBJ1-6; 8 bases agree with TRBD1. The germline gives CDR1 MNHEY, CDR2 SVGAGI. CDR3 length: 15 amino acids. CDR3: CASSLTGVPNSSLHF. The CDR3 nucleotides read TGTGCCAGCAGTTTGACAGGGGTTCCTAATTCATCCCTCCACTTT.

Comment on this clonotype: A much larger clonotype is one base distant, so this may be a read error. The rearrangement joins TRBV28 to TRBJ1-1; TRBD1 agrees at 9 bases. Germline CDR1 reads MDHEN; CDR2 reads SYDVKM. This CDR3 spans 18 amino acids. The CDR3 DNA reads TGTCCCAGCAGCTCTGCCTCACTCATGGACAGGGGAGGCACTGAAGCTTTCTTT. Its protein is CPSSSASLMDRGGTEAFF.

This clonotype appeared once. The junction departs from the called germline gene at one end, perhaps through a read error. The chain carries TRBV6-6 and TRBJ2-7; 7 bases agree with TRBD1. The germline V gene encodes CDR1 MNHNY and CDR2 SVGAGI (reference sequence). The CDR3 runs to 15 residues. The CDR3 loop reads CGSSPRDRASYEQYF. The CDR3 region has the DNA TGTGGCAGCAGCCCCCGTGACAGGGCCTCCTACGAGCAGTACTTC.

The rearrangement links TRBV19 to TRBJ2-2; perhaps TRBD1 as D (5 bases). V gave up 5 bases and J gave up 5 bases, with 12 bases separating them. Germline V gives CDR1 LNHDA, CDR2 SQIVND (reference sequence). CDR3 length equals 14 residues. The CDR3 is CASSLPGHTGELFF. The CDR3 coding sequence is TGTGCCAGTAGTTTGCCCGGACATACCGGGGAGCTGTTTTTT.

As to this clonotype: A much larger clone lies one base from this, so it may be a read error. The V call is TRBV28, the J call TRBJ2-2; D is possibly TRBD1 or TRBD2 (6 bases each). This CDR3 comprises 13 residues. The germline gives CDR1 MDHEN, CDR2 SYDVKM. The CDR3 sequence is CASRLGGTGELYF. CDR3 bases: TGTGCCAGCAGGCTAGGGGGGACCGGGGAGCTGTATTTT.

In its sample, this clonotype was seen a few times. The chain recombines TRBV7-3 with TRBJ1-1, with 7 bases fitting TRBD1. Germline V gives CDR1 SGHTA, CDR2 FQGTGA. Losses at the gene ends were 6 bases for V and 1 base for J; bases not matched to a gene: 5. The CDR3 is 14 residues long. The CDR3 region is CASSLQGRNTEAFF. Here the CDR3 DNA reads TGTGCCAGCAGTCTACAGGGGCGGAACACTGAAGCTTTCTTT. Looking up the rest from reference TRBV7-3 and TRBJ1-1 gives the full variable domain: GAGVSQTPSNKVTEKGKYVELRCDPISGHTALYWYRQSLGQGPEFLIYFQGTGAADDSGLPNDRFFAVRPEGSVSTLKIQRTERGDSAVYLCASSLQGRNTEAFFGQGTRLTVV.